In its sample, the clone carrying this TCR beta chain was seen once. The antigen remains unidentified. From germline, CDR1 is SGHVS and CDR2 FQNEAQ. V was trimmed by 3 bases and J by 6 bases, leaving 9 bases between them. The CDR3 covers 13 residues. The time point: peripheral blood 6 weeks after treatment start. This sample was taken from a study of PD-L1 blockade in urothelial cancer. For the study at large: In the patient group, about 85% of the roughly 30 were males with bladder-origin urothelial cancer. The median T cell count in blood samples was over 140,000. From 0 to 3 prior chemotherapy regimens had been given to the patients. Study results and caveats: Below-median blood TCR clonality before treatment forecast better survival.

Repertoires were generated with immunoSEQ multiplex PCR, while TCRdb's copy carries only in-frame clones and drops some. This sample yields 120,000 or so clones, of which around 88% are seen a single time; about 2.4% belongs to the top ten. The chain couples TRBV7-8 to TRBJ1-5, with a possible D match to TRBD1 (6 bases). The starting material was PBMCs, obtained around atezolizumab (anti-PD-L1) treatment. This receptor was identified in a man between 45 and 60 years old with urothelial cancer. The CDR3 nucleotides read TGTGCCAGCAGCTTTCTGGGGGCTCAGCCCCAGCATTTT. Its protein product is CASSFLGAQPQHF.